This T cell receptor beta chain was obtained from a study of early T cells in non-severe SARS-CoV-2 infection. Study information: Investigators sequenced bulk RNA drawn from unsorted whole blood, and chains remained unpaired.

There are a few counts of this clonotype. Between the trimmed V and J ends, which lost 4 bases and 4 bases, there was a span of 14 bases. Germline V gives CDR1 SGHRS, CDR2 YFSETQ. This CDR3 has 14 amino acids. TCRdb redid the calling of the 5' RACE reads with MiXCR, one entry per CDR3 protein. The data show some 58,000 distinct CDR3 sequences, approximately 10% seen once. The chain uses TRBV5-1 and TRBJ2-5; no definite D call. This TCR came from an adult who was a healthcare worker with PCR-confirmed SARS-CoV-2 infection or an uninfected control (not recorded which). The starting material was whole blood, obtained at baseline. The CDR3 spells CASSPDTVGETQYF. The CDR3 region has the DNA TGCGCCAGCAGCCCGGATACGGTAGGAGAGACCCAGTACTTC.